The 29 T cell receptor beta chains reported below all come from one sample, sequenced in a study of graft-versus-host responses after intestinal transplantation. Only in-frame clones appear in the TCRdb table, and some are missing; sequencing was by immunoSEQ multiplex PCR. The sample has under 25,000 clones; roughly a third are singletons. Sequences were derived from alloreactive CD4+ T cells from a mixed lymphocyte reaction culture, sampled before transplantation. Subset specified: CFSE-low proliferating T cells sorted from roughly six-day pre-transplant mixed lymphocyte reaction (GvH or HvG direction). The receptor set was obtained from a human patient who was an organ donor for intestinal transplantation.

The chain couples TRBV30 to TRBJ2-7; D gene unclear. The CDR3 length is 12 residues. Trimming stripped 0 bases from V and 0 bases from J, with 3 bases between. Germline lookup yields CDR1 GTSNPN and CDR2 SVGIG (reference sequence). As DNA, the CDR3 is TGTGCCTGGAGTGTACACTCCTACGAGCAGTACTTC. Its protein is CAWSVHSYEQYF.

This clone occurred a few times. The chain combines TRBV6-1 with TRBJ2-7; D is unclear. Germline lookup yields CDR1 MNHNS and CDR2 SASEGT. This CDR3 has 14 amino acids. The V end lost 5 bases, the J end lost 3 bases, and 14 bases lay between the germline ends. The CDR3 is CASSFRSPDYEQYF. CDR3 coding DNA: TGTGCCAGCAGTTTTCGCTCTCCTGACTACGAGCAGTACTTC.

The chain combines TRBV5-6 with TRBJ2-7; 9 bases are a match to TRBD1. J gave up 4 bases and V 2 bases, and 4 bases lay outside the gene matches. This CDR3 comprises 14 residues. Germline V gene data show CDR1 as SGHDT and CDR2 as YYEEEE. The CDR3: CASSFVQGAYEQYF. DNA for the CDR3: TGTGCCAGCAGCTTTGTACAGGGGGCGTACGAGCAGTACTTC.

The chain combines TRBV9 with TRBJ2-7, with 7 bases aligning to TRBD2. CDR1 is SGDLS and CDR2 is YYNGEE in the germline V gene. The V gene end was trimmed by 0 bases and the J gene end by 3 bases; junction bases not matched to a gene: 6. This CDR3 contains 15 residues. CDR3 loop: CASSVAEGGVYEQYF. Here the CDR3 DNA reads TGTGCCAGCAGCGTAGCAGAGGGAGGGGTCTACGAGCAGTACTTC.

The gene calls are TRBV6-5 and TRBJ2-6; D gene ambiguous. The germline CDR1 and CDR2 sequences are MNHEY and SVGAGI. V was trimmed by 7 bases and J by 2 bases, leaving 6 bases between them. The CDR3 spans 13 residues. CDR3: CASTRPGANVLTF. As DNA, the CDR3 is TGTGCCAGCACCCGACCTGGGGCCAACGTCCTGACTTTC.

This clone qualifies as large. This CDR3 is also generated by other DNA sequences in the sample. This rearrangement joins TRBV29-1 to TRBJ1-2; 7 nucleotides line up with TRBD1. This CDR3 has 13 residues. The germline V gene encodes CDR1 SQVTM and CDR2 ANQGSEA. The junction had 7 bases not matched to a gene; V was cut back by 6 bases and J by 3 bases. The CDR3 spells CSVAEGADYGYTF. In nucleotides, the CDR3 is TGCAGCGTGGCAGAGGGGGCGGACTATGGCTACACCTTC.

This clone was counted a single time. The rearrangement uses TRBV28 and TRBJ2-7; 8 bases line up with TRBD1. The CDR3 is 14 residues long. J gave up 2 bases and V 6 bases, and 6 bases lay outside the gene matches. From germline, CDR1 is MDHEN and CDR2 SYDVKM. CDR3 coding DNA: TGTGCCAGCAGAGGACCGGGACAGGCCTACGAGCAGTACTTC. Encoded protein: CASRGPGQAYEQYF.

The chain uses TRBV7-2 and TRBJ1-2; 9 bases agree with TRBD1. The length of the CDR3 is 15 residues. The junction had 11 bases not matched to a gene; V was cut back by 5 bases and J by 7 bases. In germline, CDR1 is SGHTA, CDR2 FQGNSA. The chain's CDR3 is CASSRQGQGFGGYTF. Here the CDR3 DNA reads TGTGCCAGCAGCCGCCAGGGACAGGGCTTCGGTGGCTACACCTTC. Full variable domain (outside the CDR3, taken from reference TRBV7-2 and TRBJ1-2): GAGVSQSPSNKVTEKGKDVELRCDPISGHTALYWYRQSLGQGLEFLIYFQGNSAPDKSGLPSDRFSAERTGGSVSTLTIQRTQQEDSAVYLCASSRQGQGFGGYTFGSGTRLTVV.

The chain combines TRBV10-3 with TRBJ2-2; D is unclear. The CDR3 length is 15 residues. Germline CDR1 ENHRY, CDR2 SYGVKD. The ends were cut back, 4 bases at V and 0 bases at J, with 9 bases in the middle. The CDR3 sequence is CAISASYSNTGELFF. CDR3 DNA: TGTGCCATCAGTGCCTCTTACTCGAACACCGGGGAGCTGTTTTTT.

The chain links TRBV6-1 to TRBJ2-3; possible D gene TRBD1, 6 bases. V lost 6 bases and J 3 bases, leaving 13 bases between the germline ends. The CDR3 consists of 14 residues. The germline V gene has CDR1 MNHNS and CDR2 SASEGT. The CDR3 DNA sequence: TGTGCCAGCAGACAGGGCGGAGAGACAGATACGCAGTATTTT. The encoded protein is CASRQGGETDTQYF.

CDR3 sequence reads: CASSRVGLAGTPGANVLTF. The CDR3 DNA reads TGCGCCAGCAGCCGAGTGGGACTAGCGGGGACCCCTGGGGCCAACGTCCTGACTTTC. This sequence joins TRBV5-1 and TRBJ2-6, with 13 bases fitting TRBD2. With 4 bases clipped from V and 2 bases from J, the junction kept 9 bases outside the gene matches. The CDR3 sequence is 19 residues long. CDR1 and CDR2 from the germline V gene are SGHRS and YFSETQ.

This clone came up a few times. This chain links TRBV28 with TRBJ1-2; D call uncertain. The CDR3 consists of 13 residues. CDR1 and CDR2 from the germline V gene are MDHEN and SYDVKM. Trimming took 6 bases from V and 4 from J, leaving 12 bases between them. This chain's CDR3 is CASRRTDTYGYTF. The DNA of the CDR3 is TGTGCCAGCAGGCGGACGGATACCTATGGCTACACCTTC.

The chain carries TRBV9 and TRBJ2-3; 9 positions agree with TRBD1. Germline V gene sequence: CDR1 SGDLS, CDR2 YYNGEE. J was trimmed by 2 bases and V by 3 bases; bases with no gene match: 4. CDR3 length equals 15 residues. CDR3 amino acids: CASSGYRGLTDTQYF. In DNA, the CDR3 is TGTGCCAGCAGCGGTTACAGGGGGCTCACAGATACGCAGTATTTT.

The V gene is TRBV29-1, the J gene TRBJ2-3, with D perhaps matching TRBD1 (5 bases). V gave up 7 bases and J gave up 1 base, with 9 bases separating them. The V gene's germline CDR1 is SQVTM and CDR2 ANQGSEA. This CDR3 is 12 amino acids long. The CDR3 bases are TGCAGCGGCGCGACAGGCACAGATACGCAGTATTTT. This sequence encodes CSGATGTDTQYF.

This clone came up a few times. The CDR3 region is CASKNRDPYNEQFF. The CDR3 bases are TGTGCCAGCAAAAACAGGGACCCCTACAATGAGCAGTTCTTC. The chain uses TRBV6-1 and TRBJ2-1, with a tentative D call TRBD1 (6 bases). Germline V gene sequence: CDR1 MNHNS, CDR2 SASEGT. The CDR3 is 14 amino acids. V was cut by 7 bases and J by 2 bases, with 12 bases left in between.

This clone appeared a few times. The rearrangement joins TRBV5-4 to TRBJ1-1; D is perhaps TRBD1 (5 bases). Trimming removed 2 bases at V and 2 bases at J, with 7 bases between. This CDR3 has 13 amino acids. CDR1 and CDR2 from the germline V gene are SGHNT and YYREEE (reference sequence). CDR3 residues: CASSFRDNTEAFF. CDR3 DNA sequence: TGTGCCAGCAGCTTCCGGGACAACACTGAAGCTTTCTTT.

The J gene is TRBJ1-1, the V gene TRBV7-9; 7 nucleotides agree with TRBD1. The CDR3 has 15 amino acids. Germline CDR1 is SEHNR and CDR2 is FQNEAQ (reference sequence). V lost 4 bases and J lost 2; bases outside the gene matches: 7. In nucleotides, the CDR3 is TGTGCCAGCAGCTCCCAGGGGGGCCTTAACACTGAAGCTTTCTTT. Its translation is CASSSQGGLNTEAFF.

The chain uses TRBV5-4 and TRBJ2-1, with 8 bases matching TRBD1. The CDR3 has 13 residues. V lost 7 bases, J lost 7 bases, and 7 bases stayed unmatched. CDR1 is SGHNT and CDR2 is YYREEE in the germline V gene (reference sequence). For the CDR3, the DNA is TGTGCCAGCCGATCTACAGGGGGGAATGAGCAGTTCTTC. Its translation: CASRSTGGNEQFF.

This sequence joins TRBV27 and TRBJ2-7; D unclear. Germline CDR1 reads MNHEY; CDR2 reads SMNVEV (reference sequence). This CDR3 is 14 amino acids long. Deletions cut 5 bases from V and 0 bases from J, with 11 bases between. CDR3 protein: CASSLPDISYEQYF. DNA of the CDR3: TGTGCCAGCAGTCTACCGGATATCTCCTACGAGCAGTACTTC.

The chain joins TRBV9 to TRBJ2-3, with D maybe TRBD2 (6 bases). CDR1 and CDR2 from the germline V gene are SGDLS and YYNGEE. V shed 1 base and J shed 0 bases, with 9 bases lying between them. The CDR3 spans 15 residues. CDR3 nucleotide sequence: TGTGCCAGCAGCGTAACGGGAGCCAGCACAGATACGCAGTATTTT. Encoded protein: CASSVTGASTDTQYF.

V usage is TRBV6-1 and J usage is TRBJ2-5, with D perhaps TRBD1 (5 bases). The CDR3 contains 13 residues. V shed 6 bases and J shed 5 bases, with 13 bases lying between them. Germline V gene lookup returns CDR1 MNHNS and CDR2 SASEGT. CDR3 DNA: TGTGCCAGCAGGGGGCCGGCCCGGGAGACCCAGTACTTC. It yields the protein CASRGPARETQYF.

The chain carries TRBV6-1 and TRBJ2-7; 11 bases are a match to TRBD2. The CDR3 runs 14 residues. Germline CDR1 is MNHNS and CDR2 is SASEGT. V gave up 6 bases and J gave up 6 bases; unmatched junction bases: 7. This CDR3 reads CASRLLAGVTEQYF. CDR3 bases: TGTGCCAGCAGATTACTAGCGGGAGTAACCGAGCAGTACTTC.

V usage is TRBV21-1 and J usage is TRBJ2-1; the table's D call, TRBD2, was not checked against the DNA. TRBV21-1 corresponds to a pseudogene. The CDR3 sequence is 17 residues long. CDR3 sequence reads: CASRYLVATPSDNEQFF. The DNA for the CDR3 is TGTGCCAGCAGGTATTTAGTAGCTACACCATCCGACAATGAGCAGTTCTTC.

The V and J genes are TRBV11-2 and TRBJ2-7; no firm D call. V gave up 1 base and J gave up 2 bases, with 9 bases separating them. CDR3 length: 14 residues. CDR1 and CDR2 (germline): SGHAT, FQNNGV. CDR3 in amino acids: CASSLAGKAYEQYF. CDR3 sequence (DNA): TGTGCCAGCAGCTTAGCTGGCAAAGCCTACGAGCAGTACTTC. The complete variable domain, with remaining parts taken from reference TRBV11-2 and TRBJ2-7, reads EAGVAQSPRYKIIEKRQSVAFWCNPISGHATLYWYQQILGQGPKLLIQFQNNGVVDDSQLPKDRFSAERLKGVDSTLKIQPAKLEDSAVYLCASSLAGKAYEQYFGPGTRLTVT.

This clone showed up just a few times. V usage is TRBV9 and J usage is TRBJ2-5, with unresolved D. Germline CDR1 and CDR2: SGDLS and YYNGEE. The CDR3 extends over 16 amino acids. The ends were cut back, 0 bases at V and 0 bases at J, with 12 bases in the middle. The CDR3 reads CASSVGTQAYQETQYF. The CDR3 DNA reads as TGTGCCAGCAGCGTAGGTACCCAGGCGTACCAAGAGACCCAGTACTTC. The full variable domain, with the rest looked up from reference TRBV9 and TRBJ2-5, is DSGVTQTPKHLITATGQRVTLRCSPRSGDLSVYWYQQSLDQGLQFLIQYYNGEERAKGNILERFSAQQFPDLHSELNLSSLELGDSALYFCASSVGTQAYQETQYFGPGTRLLVL.

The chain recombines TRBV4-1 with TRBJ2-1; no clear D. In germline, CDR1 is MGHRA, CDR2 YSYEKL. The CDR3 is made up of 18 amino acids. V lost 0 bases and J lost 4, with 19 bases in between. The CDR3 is CASSQDPSPGVFYNEQFF. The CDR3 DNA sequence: TGCGCCAGCAGCCAAGATCCTAGTCCCGGAGTCTTTTACAATGAGCAGTTCTTC.

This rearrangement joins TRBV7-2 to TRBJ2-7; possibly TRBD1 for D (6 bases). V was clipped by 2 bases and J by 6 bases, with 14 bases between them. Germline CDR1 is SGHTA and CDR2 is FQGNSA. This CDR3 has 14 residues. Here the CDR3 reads CASSLRAGVGEQYF. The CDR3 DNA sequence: TGTGCCAGCAGCTTACGGGCAGGGGTAGGCGAGCAGTACTTC.

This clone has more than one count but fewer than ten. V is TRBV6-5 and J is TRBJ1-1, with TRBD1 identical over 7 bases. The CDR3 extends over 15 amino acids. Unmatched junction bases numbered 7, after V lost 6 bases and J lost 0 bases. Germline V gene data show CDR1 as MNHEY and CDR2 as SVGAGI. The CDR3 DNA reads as TGTGCCAGCAGGACGAACAGGGGTATGAACACTGAAGCTTTCTTT. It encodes CASRTNRGMNTEAFF.

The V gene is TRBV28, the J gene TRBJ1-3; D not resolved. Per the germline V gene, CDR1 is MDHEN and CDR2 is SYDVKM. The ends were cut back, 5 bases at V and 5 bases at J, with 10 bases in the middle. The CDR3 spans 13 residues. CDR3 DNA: TGTGCCAGCAGTCTGACCGAGCGAAACACCATATATTTT. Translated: CASSLTERNTIYF.